This entry is about one TCR beta chain. Its antigen is unknown. The missing CDR3 end, 3 residues past where the read stops, is filled in from the germline J gene. All donors had a single incident cervical HPV16 infection, not prevalent. The data originate from a study of T cells in women clearing cervical HPV infection. Whole-study context: For cases, blood was sampled a median around 150 days after lesion detection, interquartile range about 80 to 220 days. Study results and caveats: TRBV6-7 relative abundance averaged approximately 0.1% in cases and more than 0.15% in controls. Each sample's T-cell count was unknown, possibly confounding richness.

Libraries were prepared by immunoSEQ multiplex PCR; TCRdb keeps only in-frame clonotypes and omits some of them. In all, the sample yields under 35,000 clones. The CDR3 is made up of 13 amino acids. Germline V lookup: CDR1 SGHAT, CDR2 FQNNGV. This rearrangement joins TRBV11-2 to TRBJ1-1; 7 positions agree with TRBD1. The TCR sequence derives from a woman aged 18-69 years with a cervical HPV16 infection that either progressed to CIN3+ or cleared (not recorded which). What was sequenced was blood buffy coat. This CDR3 is CASSFTGQTEAFF. CDR3 DNA, as far as it was read: TGTGCCAGCAGCTTCACGGGACAGACCGAA.